This T cell receptor (beta chain) was documented in a study of OX40 agonist ivuxolimab in advanced cancers. The V gene's germline CDR1 is MNHEY and CDR2 SMNVEV (reference sequence). V lost 5 bases to trimming and J lost 0 bases; unmatched junction nucleotides: 14. This CDR3 spans 19 amino acids. Method: immunoSEQ multiplex PCR; TCRdb's copy keeps in-frame clones and lacks some. The sample yields roughly 87,000 clones, approximately 91% seen once. The sample here was CD4+ or CD8+ T cells sorted from blood, taken in a trial of the OX40 agonist ivuxolimab. This sequence originates from an adult with an advanced solid tumor such as melanoma, head and neck, liver or kidney cancer. This rearrangement joins TRBV27 to TRBJ1-2; 11 bases align to TRBD1. The CDR3 is CASSKKGTGGSAPNYGYTF. DNA for the CDR3: TGTGCCAGCAGTAAAAAGGGGACAGGGGGAAGTGCCCCTAACTATGGCTACACCTTC.